The 17 T cell receptor beta chains below were found in one sample sequenced in a study of T cells in women clearing cervical HPV infection. Method: immunoSEQ multiplex PCR; TCRdb's copy keeps in-frame clones and lacks some. This listing includes under 20,000 clones. Sequencing was performed on blood buffy coat. Receptors were obtained from a woman aged 18 to 75 with a cervical HPV16 infection that either progressed to CIN3+ or cleared (not recorded which).

About this clone itself: The missing CDR3 end, 3 residues past where the read stops, is filled in from the germline J gene. The chain employs TRBV5-4 and TRBJ2-3; 8 positions match TRBD2. The CDR3 runs to 14 residues. After removal of 3 bases from V and 4 bases from J, the junction contained 4 bases not matched to a gene. Germline assignment: CDR1 SGHNT and CDR2 YYREEE (reference sequence). The sequenced CDR3 bases are TGTGCCAGCAGCTCCGCGGGGGGTCCAGATACG. It is translated as CASSSAGGPDT. The entire CDR3 is CASSSAGGPDTQYF. Variable domain in full (rest from reference TRBV5-4 and TRBJ2-3): ETGVTQSPTHLIKTRGQQVTLRCSSQSGHNTVSWYQQALGQGPQFIFQYYREEENGRGNFPPRFSGLQFPNYSSELNVNALELDDSALYLCASSSAGGPDTQYFGPGTRLTVL.

On this clone itself: The CDR3 end lies 3 residues beyond the end of the read and is filled in from the germline J gene. The chain carries TRBV19 and TRBJ2-7; TRBD1 aligns across 9 bases. This CDR3 is built from 14 residues. The V and J ends lost 10 bases and 0 bases, in that order; junction bases with no gene match: 7. The germline CDR1 and CDR2 sequences are LNHDA and SQIVND (reference sequence). The covered CDR3 bases are TGTGCCACTACGACAGGGGGAAGCTCCTACGAG. Residues: CATTTGGSSYE. The entire CDR3 protein is CATTTGGSSYEQYF.

On this clone: Coverage ceases 3 residues before the CDR3 finishes, and the germline J gene fills in the end. V usage is TRBV5-5 and J usage is TRBJ2-5, with TRBD1 identical over 9 bases. The V gene end was trimmed by 5 bases and the J gene end by 5 bases; junction bases not matched to a gene: 10. Germline CDR1 is SGHKS and CDR2 is YYEKEE (reference sequence). CDR3 length: 15 amino acids. The part of the CDR3 DNA that was read is TGTGCCAGCAGAATAACTACAGGGGGCTACGAGACC. This gives the protein CASRITTGGYET. The entire CDR3 reads CASRITTGGYETQYF.

As to this clone: The read ends 3 residues before the CDR3 terminus; that terminus is restored from the germline J gene. The chain joins TRBV20-1 to TRBJ2-1; the D gene could be TRBD1 or TRBD2 (5 bases each). Trimming took 7 bases from V and 0 from J, leaving 16 bases between them. This CDR3 is built from 15 residues. From germline, CDR1 is DFQATT and CDR2 SNEGSKA (reference sequence). Incomplete CDR3 DNA: TGCAGTGGACACCAACGAGGGGTCTCCTACAATGAG. It is translated as CSGHQRGVSYNE. The full CDR3 protein is CSGHQRGVSYNEQFF.

Comments on this clone: The observed sequence ends 3 residues before the CDR3 terminus, with the missing tail filled in from the germline J gene. V and J are TRBV7-6 and TRBJ1-1; D is perhaps TRBD1 (6 bases). The germline CDR1 and CDR2 sequences are SGHVS and FNYEAQ. The CDR3 is 18 amino acids. The CDR3: CASSPRSGGRPRQETAFF. Incomplete CDR3 DNA: TGTGCCAGCAGCCCGCGTAGCGGGGGCAGACCCAGACAAGAGACC.

Comment on this clone: Coverage ceases 3 residues before the CDR3 finishes, and the germline J gene fills in the end. This chain joins TRBV7-9 and TRBJ2-1; perhaps TRBD1 as D (5 bases). Germline V gene sequence: CDR1 SEHNR, CDR2 FQNEAQ (reference sequence). There are 15 residues in the CDR3. V was cut by 6 bases and J by 2 bases, with 14 bases left in between. The CDR3 bases that were read are TGTGCCAGCAGGCCGCTTTTAGGGGCCTACAATGAG. Protein sequence: CASRPLLGAYNE. The entire CDR3 reads CASRPLLGAYNEQFF.

CDR3 bases read: TGCGCCAGCAGCGAAACATTTGCCACGAAGAGAACAGGTGCTGGC. This encodes CASSETFATKRTGAG. The whole CDR3 sequence is CASSETFATKRTGAGYTF. The chain has TRBV5-1 and TRBJ1-2; the D gene is possibly TRBD1 (5 bases). The observed sequence ends 3 residues before the CDR3 terminus, with the missing tail filled in from the germline J gene. CDR3 length equals 18 residues. V lost 4 bases, J lost 7 bases, and 29 bases lay in between. Germline loops: CDR1 SGHRS, CDR2 YFSETQ.

With regard to this clone: Read data end 3 residues before the CDR3 end; the end is taken from the germline J gene. The genes are TRBV7-6 and TRBJ2-5; possible D gene TRBD2, 6 bases. The CDR3 has 16 amino acids. The germline CDR1 and CDR2 sequences are SGHVS and FNYEAQ. The germline V and J ends were trimmed by 2 bases and 1 base, with 14 bases remaining between them. The covered CDR3 bases are TGTGCCAGCAGCTTAACGGGAGCGGGTGTCCAAGAGACC. Translating it yields CASSLTGAGVQET. The CDR3 in its entirety is CASSLTGAGVQETQYF.

As for this clone: The missing CDR3 end, 3 residues past where the read stops, is filled in from the germline J gene. The rearrangement joins TRBV20-1 to TRBJ1-1, with TRBD1 as a possible D gene (6 bases). Germline V lookup: CDR1 DFQATT, CDR2 SNEGSKA (reference sequence). CDR3 length: 14 amino acids. Trimming cost V 4 bases and J 5 bases, with 17 bases left between them. The chain's CDR3 is CSANSRQGWTEAFF. The CDR3 DNA, read in part, is TGCAGTGCTAATTCCAGGCAGGGGTGGACTGAA.

The CDR3 is CASSRTGAEETQYF. CDR3 bases read: TGTGCCAGCAGCCGGACAGGGGCGGAAGAGACC. V is TRBV2 and J is TRBJ2-5; 9 bases align to TRBD1. The CDR3 end lies 3 residues beyond the end of the read and is filled in from the germline J gene. The CDR3 is 14 amino acids. Germline V CDR1 and CDR2: SNHLY, FYNNEI. V shed 6 bases and J 3 bases; nucleotides not matched to a gene: 5.

A word on this clone: Read data end 3 residues before the CDR3 end; the end is taken from the germline J gene. This sequence joins TRBV29-1 and TRBJ2-2; D is possibly TRBD2 (7 bases). Trimming pared 1 base from V and 6 bases from J, leaving 18 bases between. Germline CDR1 and CDR2: SQVTM and ANQGSEA. The CDR3 has 16 amino acids. This chain's CDR3 is CSVEGPAGADAGELFF. The DNA read from the CDR3 is TGCAGCGTTGAAGGGCCGGCGGGGGCCGACGCCGGGGAG.

The DNA read from the CDR3 is TGTGCCTGGAGTACAGCCAGGGACAATGAG. It translates to CAWSTARDNE. The whole CDR3 is CAWSTARDNEQFF. The chain uses TRBV30 and TRBJ2-1, with a weak D call TRBD1 (5 bases). The CDR3 end falls 3 residues outside the read, so it is completed with the germline J gene. CDR3 length equals 13 residues. The germline gives CDR1 GTSNPN, CDR2 SVGIG (reference sequence). Between the trimmed V and J ends, which lost 2 bases and 5 bases, there was a span of 10 bases.

Note on this clone: The read terminates 3 residues before the CDR3 end, so the remaining end is supplied by the germline J gene. This chain joins TRBV4-2 and TRBJ2-2; D is uncertain. This CDR3 is built from 18 residues. Germline V gene sequence: CDR1 LGHNA, CDR2 YNFKEQ. V was cut by 0 bases and J by 1 base, with 15 bases left in between. The part of the CDR3 DNA that was read is TGTGCCAGCAGCCAAGAGACCGGCGGTCGACGGAACACCGGGGAG. Translation: CASSQETGGRRNTGE. In full, the CDR3 is CASSQETGGRRNTGELFF.

To note about this clone: The missing CDR3 end, 3 residues past where the read stops, is filled in from the germline J gene. The rearrangement links TRBV5-1 to TRBJ2-7; 8 positions match TRBD1. The germline V gene encodes CDR1 SGHRS and CDR2 YFSETQ. CDR3 length equals 13 residues. With 4 bases clipped from V and 3 bases from J, the junction kept 3 bases outside the gene matches. CDR3 protein: CASSTDRVYEQYF. The covered CDR3 bases are TGCGCCAGCAGCACGGACAGGGTCTACGAG.

A word on this clone: The read comes to an end 3 residues before the CDR3 does, leaving the germline J gene to fill in the end. V gene TRBV30 combines with J gene TRBJ2-2, with a weak D call TRBD1 (5 bases). V was clipped by 2 bases and J by 4 bases, with 14 bases between them. CDR1 is GTSNPN, CDR2 SVGIG, per germline (reference sequence). The CDR3 has 15 residues. CDR3 amino acids: CAWSHQGRGTGELFF. CDR3 bases read: TGTGCCTGGAGTCATCAGGGTCGCGGCACCGGGGAG.

Of note for this clone: From the germline J gene comes the end of the CDR3, since the read stops 3 residues before it. The chain links TRBV5-1 to TRBJ2-1; 7 bases match TRBD2. J lost 3 bases, V lost 2 bases, and 5 bases had no gene match. Germline V gives CDR1 SGHRS, CDR2 YFSETQ. The CDR3 is made up of 15 amino acids. CDR3 in amino acids: CASSLGGGVYNEQFF. The covered CDR3 bases are TGCGCCAGCAGCTTAGGCGGGGGTGTCTACAATGAG.

Note on this clone: The CDR3 goes on 3 residues after the read ends, and that part is filled in from the germline J gene. This chain connects TRBV18 to TRBJ1-2, with no clear D. The CDR3 spans 14 residues. Germline values: CDR1 KGHSH, CDR2 LQKENI. V shed 1 base and J shed 6 bases, with 12 bases lying between them. The CDR3 protein is CASSPQRQSDGYTF. The DNA read from the CDR3 is TGTGCCAGCTCACCACAAAGGCAGTCAGATGGC.